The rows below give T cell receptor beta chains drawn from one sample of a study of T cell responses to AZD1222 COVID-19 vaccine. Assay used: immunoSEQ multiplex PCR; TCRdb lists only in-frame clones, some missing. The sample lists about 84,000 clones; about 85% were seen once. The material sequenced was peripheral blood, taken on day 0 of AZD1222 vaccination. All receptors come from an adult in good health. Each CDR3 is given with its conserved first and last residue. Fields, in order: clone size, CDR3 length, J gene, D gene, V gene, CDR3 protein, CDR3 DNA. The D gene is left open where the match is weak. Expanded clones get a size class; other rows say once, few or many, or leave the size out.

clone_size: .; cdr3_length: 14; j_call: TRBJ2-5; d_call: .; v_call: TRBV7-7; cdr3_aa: CASSLGAGGETQYF; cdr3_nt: TGTGCTAGCAGCTTAGGAGCGGGTGGGGAGACCCAGTACTTC
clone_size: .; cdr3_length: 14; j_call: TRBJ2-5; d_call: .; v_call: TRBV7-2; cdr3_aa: CASSLGTGPETQYF; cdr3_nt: TGTGCCAGCAGCTTAGGCACAGGGCCGGAGACCCAGTACTTC
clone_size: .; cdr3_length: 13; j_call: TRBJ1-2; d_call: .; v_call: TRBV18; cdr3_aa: CASSPQGKPGYTF; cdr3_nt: TGTGCCAGCTCACCTCAGGGAAAGCCTGGCTACACCTTC
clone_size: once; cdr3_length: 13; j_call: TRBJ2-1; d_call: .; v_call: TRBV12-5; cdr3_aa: CASGSSQVTEQFF; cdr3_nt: TGTGCTAGTGGTTCATCCCAGGTAACTGAGCAGTTCTTC
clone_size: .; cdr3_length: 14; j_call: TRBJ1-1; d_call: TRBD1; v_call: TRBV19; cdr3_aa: CASSIGTGAKAAFF; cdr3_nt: TGTGCCAGTAGTATCGGGACAGGGGCGAAAGCAGCTTTCTTT
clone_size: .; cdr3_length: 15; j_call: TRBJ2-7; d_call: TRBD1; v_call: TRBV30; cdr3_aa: CAWSPGTVRLRQQYF; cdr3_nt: TGTGCCTGGAGTCCCGGGACAGTAAGATTACGACAGCAGTACTTC
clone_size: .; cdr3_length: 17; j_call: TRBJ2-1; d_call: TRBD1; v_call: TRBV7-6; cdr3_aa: CASSLGAGTGVYNEQFF; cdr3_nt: TGTGCCAGCAGCTTGGGGGCAGGGACAGGGGTTTACAATGAGCAGTTCTTC
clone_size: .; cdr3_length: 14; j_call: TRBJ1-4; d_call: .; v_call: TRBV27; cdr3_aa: CASAWQSTNEKLFF; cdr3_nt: TGTGCCAGCGCCTGGCAGTCAACTAATGAAAAACTGTTTTTT
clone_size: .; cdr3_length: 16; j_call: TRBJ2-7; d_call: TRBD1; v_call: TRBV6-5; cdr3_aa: CASSYLSGQGSYEQYF; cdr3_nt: TGTGCCAGCAGTTACCTGTCGGGACAGGGGTCCTACGAGCAGTACTTC
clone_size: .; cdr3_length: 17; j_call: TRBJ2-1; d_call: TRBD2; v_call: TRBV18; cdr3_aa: CASSPPALAGVGYEQFF; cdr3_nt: TGTGCCAGCTCACCACCGGCGCTAGCGGGAGTAGGCTATGAGCAGTTCTTC
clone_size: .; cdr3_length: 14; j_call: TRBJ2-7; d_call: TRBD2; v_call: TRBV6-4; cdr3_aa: CASSESAGEHEQYF; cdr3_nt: TGTGCCAGCAGTGAATCCGCGGGAGAACACGAGCAGTACTTC
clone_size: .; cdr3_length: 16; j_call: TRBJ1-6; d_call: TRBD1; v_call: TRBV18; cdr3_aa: CASSPRDRGLDSPLHF; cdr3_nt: TGTGCCAGCTCACCACGGGACAGGGGGCTGGATTCACCCCTCCACTTT
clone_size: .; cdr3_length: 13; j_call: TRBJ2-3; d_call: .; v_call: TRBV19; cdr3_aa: CASSFTEADTQYF; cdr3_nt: TGTGCCAGTAGTTTCACTGAGGCAGATACGCAGTATTTT
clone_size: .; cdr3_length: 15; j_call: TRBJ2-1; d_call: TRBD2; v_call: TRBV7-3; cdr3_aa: CASSYSGSSRNEQFF; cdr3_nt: TGTGCCAGCAGCTATAGCGGGAGCTCCCGCAATGAGCAGTTCTTC
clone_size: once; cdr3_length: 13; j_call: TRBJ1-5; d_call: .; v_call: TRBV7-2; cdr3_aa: CASSLQGYQPQHF; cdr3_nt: TGTGCCAGCAGCTTACAGGGCTATCAGCCCCAGCATTTT
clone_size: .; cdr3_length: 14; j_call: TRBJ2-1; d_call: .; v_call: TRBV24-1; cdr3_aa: CATSASAGSYEQFF; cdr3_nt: TGTGCCACCAGTGCAAGTGCCGGGAGTTATGAGCAGTTCTTC
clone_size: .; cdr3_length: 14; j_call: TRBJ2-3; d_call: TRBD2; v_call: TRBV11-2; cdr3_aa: CASKLAGATDTQYF; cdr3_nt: TGTGCCAGCAAACTAGCGGGCGCCACAGATACGCAGTATTTT
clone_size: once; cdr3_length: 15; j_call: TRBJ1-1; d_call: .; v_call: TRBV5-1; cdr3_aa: CASSLNSGVNTEAFF; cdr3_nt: TGCGCCAGCAGCCTAAACTCAGGGGTGAACACTGAAGCTTTCTTT
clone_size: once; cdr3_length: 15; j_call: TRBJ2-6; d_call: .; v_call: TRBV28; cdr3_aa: CASSSTETGANVLTF; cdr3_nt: TGTGCCAGCAGTTCGACGGAGACTGGGGCCAACGTCCTGACTTTC
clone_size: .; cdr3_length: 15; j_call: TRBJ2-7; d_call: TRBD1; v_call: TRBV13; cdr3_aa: CASSLVVGTAPEQYF; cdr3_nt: TGTGCCAGCAGCTTAGTAGTGGGGACAGCTCCCGAGCAGTACTTC
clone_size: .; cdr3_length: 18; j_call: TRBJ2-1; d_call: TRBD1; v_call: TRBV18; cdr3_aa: CASSPNVAGTGGGNEQFF; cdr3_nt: TGTGCCAGCTCACCCAACGTGGCCGGGACAGGGGGCGGCAATGAGCAGTTCTTC
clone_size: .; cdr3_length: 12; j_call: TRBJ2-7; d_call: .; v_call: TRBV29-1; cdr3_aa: CSVGTKTYEQYF; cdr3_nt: TGCAGCGTTGGGACGAAAACCTACGAGCAGTACTTC
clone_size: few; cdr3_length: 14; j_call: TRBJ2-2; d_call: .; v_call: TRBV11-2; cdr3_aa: CASSPGGQTGELFF; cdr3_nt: TGTGCCAGCAGCCCTGGGGGCCAAACCGGGGAGCTGTTTTTT
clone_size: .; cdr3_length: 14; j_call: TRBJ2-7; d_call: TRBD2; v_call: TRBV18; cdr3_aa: CASSGLADSYEQYF; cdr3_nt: TGTGCCAGCTCAGGACTAGCGGACTCCTACGAGCAGTACTTC
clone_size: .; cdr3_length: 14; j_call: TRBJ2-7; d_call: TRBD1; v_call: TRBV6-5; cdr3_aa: CASSFDRGSYEQYF; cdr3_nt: TGTGCCAGCAGTTTTGACAGGGGTTCCTACGAGCAGTACTTC
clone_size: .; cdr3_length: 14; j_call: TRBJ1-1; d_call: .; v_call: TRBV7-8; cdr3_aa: CASSLALENTEAFF; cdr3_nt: TGTGCCAGCAGCTTAGCCCTGGAGAACACTGAAGCTTTCTTT
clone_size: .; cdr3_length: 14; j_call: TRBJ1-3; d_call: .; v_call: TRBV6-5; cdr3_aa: CASTRGPTENTIYF; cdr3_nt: TGTGCCAGCACGCGGGGTCCCACCGAAAACACCATATATTTT
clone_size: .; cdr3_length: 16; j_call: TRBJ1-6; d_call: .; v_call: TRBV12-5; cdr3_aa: CASGLAGSLLNSPLHF; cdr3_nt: TGTGCTAGTGGTTTGGCAGGGTCCCTCCTTAATTCACCCCTCCACTTT
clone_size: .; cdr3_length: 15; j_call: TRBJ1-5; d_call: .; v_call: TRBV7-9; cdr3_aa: CASSSQGTVHQPQHF; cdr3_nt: TGTGCCAGCAGCTCCCAGGGGACGGTGCATCAGCCCCAGCATTTT
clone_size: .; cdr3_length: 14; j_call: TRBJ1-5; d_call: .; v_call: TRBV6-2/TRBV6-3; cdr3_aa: CASSLHFSNQPQHF; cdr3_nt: TGTGCCAGCAGTCTACATTTTAGCAATCAGCCCCAGCATTTT
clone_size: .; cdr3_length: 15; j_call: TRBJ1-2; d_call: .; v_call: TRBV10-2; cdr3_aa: CASRQGSRVGYGYTF; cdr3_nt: TGCGCCAGCAGGCAAGGGAGCCGCGTGGGCTATGGCTACACCTTC
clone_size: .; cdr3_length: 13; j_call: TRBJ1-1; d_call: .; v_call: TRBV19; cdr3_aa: CASSIDWRAEAFF; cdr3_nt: TGTGCCAGTAGTATAGATTGGAGGGCTGAAGCTTTCTTT
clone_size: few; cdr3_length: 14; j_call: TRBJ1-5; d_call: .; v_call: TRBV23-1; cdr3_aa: CASSQGRGNQPQHF; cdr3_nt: TGCGCCAGCAGTCAGGGGAGAGGCAATCAGCCCCAGCATTTT
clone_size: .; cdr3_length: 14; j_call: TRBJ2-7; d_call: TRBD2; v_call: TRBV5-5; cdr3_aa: CASRIAGARYEQYF; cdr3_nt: TGTGCCAGCAGAATAGCGGGAGCTAGGTACGAGCAGTACTTC
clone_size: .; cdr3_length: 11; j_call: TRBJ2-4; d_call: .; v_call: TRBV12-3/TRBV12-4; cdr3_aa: CASSSGNIQYF; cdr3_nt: TGTGCCAGCAGCTCCGGTAACATTCAGTACTTC
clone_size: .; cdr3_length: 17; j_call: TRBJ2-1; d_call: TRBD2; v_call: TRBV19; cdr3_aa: CASRGLAGGPRYNEQFF; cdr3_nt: TGTGCCAGTAGGGGACTAGCGGGGGGACCTCGGTACAATGAGCAGTTCTTC
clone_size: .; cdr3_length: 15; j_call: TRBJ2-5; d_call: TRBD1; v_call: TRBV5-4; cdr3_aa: CASSPRTGGSETQYF; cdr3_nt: TGTGCCAGCAGCCCCCGGACAGGGGGCTCAGAGACCCAGTACTTC
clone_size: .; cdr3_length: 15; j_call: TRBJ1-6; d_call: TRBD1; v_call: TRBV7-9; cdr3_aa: CASSSGTGHNSPLHF; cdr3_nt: TGTGCCAGCAGCTCCGGGACAGGTCATAATTCACCCCTCCACTTT
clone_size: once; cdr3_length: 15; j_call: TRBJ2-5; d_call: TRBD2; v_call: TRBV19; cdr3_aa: CASSGTSGDQETQYF; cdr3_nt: TGTGCCAGTAGTGGGACTAGCGGGGACCAAGAGACCCAGTACTTC
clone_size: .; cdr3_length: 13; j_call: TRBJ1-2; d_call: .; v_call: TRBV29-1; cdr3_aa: CSATDGPGSGYTF; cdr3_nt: TGCAGCGCTACCGACGGGCCGGGAAGTGGCTACACCTTC
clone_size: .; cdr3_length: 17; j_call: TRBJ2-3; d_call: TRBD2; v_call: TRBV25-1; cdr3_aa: CASSESPSGGGTDTQYF; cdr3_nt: TGTGCCAGCAGTGAAAGTCCTAGCGGGGGGGGGACAGATACGCAGTATTTT
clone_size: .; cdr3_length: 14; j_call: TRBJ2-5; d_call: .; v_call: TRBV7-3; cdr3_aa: CASSPKGDQETQYF; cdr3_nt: TGTGCCAGCAGCCCCAAAGGGGACCAAGAGACCCAGTACTTC
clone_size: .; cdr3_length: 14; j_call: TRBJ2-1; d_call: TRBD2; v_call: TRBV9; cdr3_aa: CASSTAGGPREQFF; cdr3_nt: TGTGCCAGCAGCACGGCGGGAGGGCCCAGGGAGCAGTTCTTC
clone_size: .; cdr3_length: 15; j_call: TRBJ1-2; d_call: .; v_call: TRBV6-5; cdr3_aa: CASRTGQARYYGYTF; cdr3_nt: TGTGCCAGCAGAACGGGTCAAGCTAGGTACTATGGCTACACCTTC
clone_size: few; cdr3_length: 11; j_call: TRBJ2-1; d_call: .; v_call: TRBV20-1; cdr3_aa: CRAAQINEQFF; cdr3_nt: TGCAGAGCCGCGCAGATAAATGAGCAGTTCTTC
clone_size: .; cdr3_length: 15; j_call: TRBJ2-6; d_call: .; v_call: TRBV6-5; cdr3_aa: CASRPRDSGANVLTF; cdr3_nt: TGTGCCAGCAGACCCAGGGACTCTGGGGCCAACGTCCTGACTTTC
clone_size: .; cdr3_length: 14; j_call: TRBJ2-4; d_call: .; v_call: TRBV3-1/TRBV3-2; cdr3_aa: CASSPGLAKNIQYF; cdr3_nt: TGTGCCAGCAGCCCTGGACTAGCCAAAAACATTCAGTACTTC
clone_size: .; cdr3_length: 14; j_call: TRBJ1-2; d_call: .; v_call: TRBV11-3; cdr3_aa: CASSFPGANYGYTF; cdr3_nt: TGTGCCAGCAGCTTTCCAGGAGCTAACTATGGCTACACCTTC
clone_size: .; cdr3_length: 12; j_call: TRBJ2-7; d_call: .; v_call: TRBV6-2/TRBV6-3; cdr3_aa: CASSKGQYEQYF; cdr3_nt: TGTGCCAGCAGCAAAGGACAGTACGAGCAGTACTTC
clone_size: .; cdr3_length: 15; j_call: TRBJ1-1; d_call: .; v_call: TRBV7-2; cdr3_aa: CASSSQGFGGAEAFF; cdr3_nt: TGTGCCAGCAGCTCTCAGGGATTCGGGGGGGCTGAAGCTTTCTTT
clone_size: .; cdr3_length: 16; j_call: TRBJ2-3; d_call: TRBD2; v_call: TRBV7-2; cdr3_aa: CASSTRWRERADTQYF; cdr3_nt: TGTGCCAGCAGCACCCGTTGGCGGGAGCGTGCAGATACGCAGTATTTT
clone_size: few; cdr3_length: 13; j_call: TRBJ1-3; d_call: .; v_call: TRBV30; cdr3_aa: CAWGGQSGNTIYF; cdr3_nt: TGTGCCTGGGGCGGACAGTCTGGAAACACCATATATTTT
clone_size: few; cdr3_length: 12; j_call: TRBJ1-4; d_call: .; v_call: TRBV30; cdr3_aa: CAYRTAGEKLFF; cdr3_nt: TGTGCCTACCGGACAGCAGGCGAAAAACTGTTTTTT
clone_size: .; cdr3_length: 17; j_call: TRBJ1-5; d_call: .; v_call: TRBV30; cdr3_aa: CAWTPGHRLWGNQPQHF; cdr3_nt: TGTGCCTGGACCCCGGGGCACAGGCTCTGGGGCAATCAGCCCCAGCATTTT
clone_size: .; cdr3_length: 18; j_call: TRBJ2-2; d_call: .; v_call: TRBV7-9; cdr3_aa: CASSQTIRGGHNTGELFF; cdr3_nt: TGTGCCAGCAGCCAAACCATCCGGGGAGGACACAACACCGGGGAGCTGTTTTTT